These 26 T cell receptor beta chains originate from one sample sequenced in a study of cytomegalovirus exposure and HLA in healthy donors. TCRdb's table, derived via immunoSEQ multiplex PCR, lists solely in-frame clones and lacks some. The sample includes 70,000 or so clones, around 94% of them seen just once. The sample consisted of PBMCs. The receptor set was obtained from a woman aged 18-30 years in good health and CMV-seropositive.

The chain recombines TRBV7-6 with TRBJ2-3; no definite D call. V was shortened by 0 bases and J by 0 bases, with 7 bases between the two germline ends. Per germline, CDR1 SGHVS and CDR2 FNYEAQ. There are 15 residues in the CDR3. CDR3 in DNA: TGTGCCAGCAGCTTAGCTGTAACTAGCACAGATACGCAGTATTTT. Its translation: CASSLAVTSTDTQYF.

The chain uses TRBV4-2 and TRBJ2-1; 8 nucleotides align to TRBD1. V was clipped by 0 bases and J by 10 bases; unmatched bases: 14. CDR3 length equals 17 residues. The germline V gene has CDR1 LGHNA and CDR2 YNFKEQ. CDR3 region: CASSQEGAGQGAGEQFF. The CDR3 nucleotides read TGTGCCAGCAGCCAAGAGGGGGCCGGGCAGGGGGCCGGAGAGCAGTTCTTC.

The V call is TRBV19, the J call TRBJ1-5, with no clear D. The CDR3 sequence is 15 residues long. Trimming removed 9 bases from V and 0 bases from J, with 15 bases in between. CDR1 LNHDA and CDR2 SQIVND come from the germline V gene (reference sequence). The CDR3 nucleotides are TGTGCCAGCTACCTAACCTCAAATAGCAATCAGCCCCAGCATTTT. It encodes CASYLTSNSNQPQHF.

The chain couples TRBV11-2 to TRBJ2-5; no clear D. The germline V gene encodes CDR1 SGHAT and CDR2 FQNNGV. This CDR3 comprises 14 residues. V was clipped by 0 bases and J by 0 bases, with 5 bases between them. DNA of the CDR3: TGTGCCAGCAGCTTAGACAGGAACCAAGAGACCCAGTACTTC. This encodes CASSLDRNQETQYF. The whole variable domain, filled in from reference TRBV11-2 and TRBJ2-5, reads EAGVAQSPRYKIIEKRQSVAFWCNPISGHATLYWYQQILGQGPKLLIQFQNNGVVDDSQLPKDRFSAERLKGVDSTLKIQPAKLEDSAVYLCASSLDRNQETQYFGPGTRLLVL.

CDR3 in amino acids: CASSPGTSGAEQYF. CDR3 nucleotides: TGTGCCAGTAGCCCCGGGACTAGCGGGGCCGAGCAGTACTTC. The J gene is TRBJ2-7, the V gene TRBV19, with 13 positions matching TRBD2. After removal of 6 bases from V and 6 bases from J, the junction contained 5 bases not matched to a gene. The CDR3 is 14 residues long. Looked up from germline, CDR1 is LNHDA and CDR2 is SQIVND (reference sequence).

This chain joins TRBV27 and TRBJ2-5, with 8 positions matching TRBD1. The V gene end was trimmed by 5 bases and the J gene end by 7 bases; junction bases not matched to a gene: 6. The CDR3 extends over 13 amino acids. Germline V gene sequence: CDR1 MNHEY, CDR2 SMNVEV (reference sequence). The CDR3 nucleotides read TGTGCCAGCAGTGAAGGACAGGGCGGGACCCAGTACTTC. It encodes CASSEGQGGTQYF.

This clone is a singleton in its sample. The CDR3 bases are TGTGCCAGCAGAGGAGTGAAGTTTCGAGCGGATGGCTACACCTTC. It encodes CASRGVKFRADGYTF. V gene TRBV11-2 combines with J gene TRBJ1-2; D is unresolved. Germline lookup yields CDR1 SGHAT and CDR2 FQNNGV. The CDR3 has 15 amino acids. V dropped 6 bases and J dropped 6 bases, with 20 bases sitting between them.

The gene calls are TRBV6-1 and TRBJ2-2, with 10 bases matching TRBD2. The CDR3 has 15 residues. Germline V gives CDR1 MNHNS, CDR2 SASEGT. V lost 5 bases, J lost 6 bases, and 6 bases stayed unmatched. CDR3: CASSPISGGSGELFF. The DNA for the CDR3 is TGTGCCAGCAGTCCCATTAGCGGGGGGTCCGGGGAGCTGTTTTTT.

CDR3 in amino acids: CASSLRGGTYGYTF. The DNA for the CDR3 is TGCGCCAGCAGCTTACGGGGGGGTACCTATGGCTACACCTTC. V is TRBV5-1 and J is TRBJ1-2; tentative D call: TRBD1 (5 bases). The CDR3 has 14 residues. The germline CDR1 and CDR2 sequences are SGHRS and YFSETQ. The V end was cut by 2 bases, the J end by 4 bases, with 12 bases between.

This sequence joins TRBV19 and TRBJ2-7; possibly TRBD1 for D (6 bases). The CDR3 consists of 15 residues. Germline CDR1 reads LNHDA; CDR2 reads SQIVND (reference sequence). Trimming cost V 0 bases and J 6 bases, with 15 bases left between them. The CDR3 is CASSIDGTSLSEQYF. The CDR3 DNA reads as TGTGCCAGTAGTATAGACGGGACATCTCTCTCCGAGCAGTACTTC.

This chain uses TRBV7-2 with TRBJ1-1; 9 bases align to TRBD1. V lost 5 bases and J lost 1; bases outside the gene matches: 5. CDR1 and CDR2 (germline): SGHTA, FQGNSA. The CDR3 totals 15 residues. Written as DNA, the CDR3 is TGTGCCAGCAGCCTCTGGACAGGGGAGAACACTGAAGCTTTCTTT. This translates into CASSLWTGENTEAFF.

The CDR3 coding sequence is TGTGCCAGCAGCTTGGACTTCCCCGGGACTAGCGGGAGGGTTTACAATGAGCAGTTCTTC. It codes for CASSLDFPGTSGRVYNEQFF. This chain uses TRBV5-4 with TRBJ2-1; 16 nucleotides line up with TRBD2. CDR1 and CDR2 from the germline V gene are SGHNT and YYREEE (reference sequence). J lost 4 bases, V lost 0 bases, and 10 bases had no gene match. This CDR3 region has 20 residues.

The chain uses TRBV2 and TRBJ1-4; 10 bases line up with TRBD1. Trimming cost V 7 bases and J 6 bases; bases outside gene matches: 11. CDR1 is SNHLY, CDR2 FYNNEI, per germline. CDR3 length: 16 residues. The CDR3 coding sequence is TGTGCCAGCACCCAGGGACAGGGGCGAGGTGATGAAAAACTGTTTTTT. This translates into CASTQGQGRGDEKLFF.

V is TRBV10-3 and J is TRBJ1-1; perhaps TRBD1 as D (6 bases). V gave up 0 bases and J gave up 4 bases, with 12 bases separating them. CDR1 is ENHRY, CDR2 SYGVKD, per germline. The CDR3 contains 15 residues. In DNA, the CDR3 is TGTGCCATCAGTGAGTCTGGGGGCCTGGGCACTGAAGCTTTCTTT. This encodes CAISESGGLGTEAFF.

The chain has TRBV6-1 and TRBJ1-1; 9 positions agree with TRBD1. The V gene's germline CDR1 is MNHNS and CDR2 SASEGT. This CDR3 has 14 amino acids. V gave up 7 bases and J gave up 1 base; unmatched junction bases: 4. The CDR3 sequence: CASTHRGQNTEAFF. The CDR3 DNA follows: TGTGCCAGCACCCACAGGGGGCAGAACACTGAAGCTTTCTTT.

The V gene is TRBV27, the J gene TRBJ1-1, with 11 nucleotides matching TRBD1. This CDR3 spans 17 amino acids. The V segment lost 1 base and the J segment 0 bases; nucleotides outside the gene matches: 4. Germline V gives CDR1 MNHEY, CDR2 SMNVEV (reference sequence). The CDR3 region is CASSLLGTGGLNTEAFF. The CDR3 DNA sequence: TGTGCCAGCAGTTTATTAGGGACAGGGGGTTTGAACACTGAAGCTTTCTTT.

The chain carries TRBV7-8 and TRBJ2-5; D unresolved. Per the germline V gene, CDR1 is SGHVS and CDR2 is FQNEAQ. V lost 2 bases and J 1 base, leaving 8 bases between the germline ends. The CDR3 consists of 14 residues. CDR3 bases: TGTGCCAGCAGCTTACTCAACTTCCAAGAGACCCAGTACTTC. Translation: CASSLLNFQETQYF.

This clone was seen only once. This chain uses TRBV29-1 with TRBJ1-2; D is perhaps TRBD1 (6 bases). CDR1 is SQVTM and CDR2 is ANQGSEA in the germline V gene. Trimming removed 5 bases from V and 2 bases from J, with 24 bases in between. This CDR3 has 17 amino acids. The CDR3 protein is CSVLGPGHSKPNYGYTF. As DNA, the CDR3 is TGCAGCGTTCTTGGACCGGGACACTCAAAACCGAACTATGGCTACACCTTC.

The rearrangement links TRBV6-1 to TRBJ2-7; perhaps TRBD1 as D (6 bases). The CDR3 has 16 amino acids. Looked up from germline, CDR1 is MNHNS and CDR2 is SASEGT. The germline V and J ends were trimmed by 2 bases and 0 bases, with 14 bases remaining between them. The CDR3 protein is CASSEWGGGSSYEQYF. The DNA for the CDR3 is TGTGCCAGCAGTGAATGGGGTGGGGGCAGCTCCTACGAGCAGTACTTC.

The chain uses TRBV10-3 and TRBJ2-7, with D tentatively TRBD1 (6 bases). In germline, CDR1 is ENHRY, CDR2 SYGVKD. The CDR3 runs to 12 residues. With 6 bases removed from V and 2 bases from J, the gap between germline ends came to 8 bases. The CDR3 sequence is CAIRDSPYEQYF. The DNA of the CDR3 is TGTGCCATCAGGGACAGCCCCTACGAGCAGTACTTC.

V is TRBV6-5 and J is TRBJ1-1, with 11 bases lining up with TRBD1. Germline CDR1 reads MNHEY; CDR2 reads SVGAGI. The CDR3 runs to 15 residues. V gave up 6 bases and J gave up 4 bases; unmatched junction bases: 7. The CDR3 is CASSPTGTGGTEAFF. As DNA, the CDR3 is TGTGCCAGCAGCCCAACCGGGACAGGGGGCACTGAAGCTTTCTTT.

V and J are TRBV2 and TRBJ1-4, with 10 bases aligning to TRBD1. V gave up 4 bases and J gave up 8 bases; unmatched junction bases: 13. CDR3 size: 17 residues. Germline lookup yields CDR1 SNHLY and CDR2 FYNNEI. The CDR3 nucleotides read TGTGCCAGCAGTGGTTTGACAGGGGGCGGCCTTGGGGAAAAACTGTTTTTT. Amino acids: CASSGLTGGGLGEKLFF.

In DNA form, the CDR3 reads TGTGCCAGCAGCCGTACGGGGGGGACAGGGGGCGAGCAGTACTTC. It encodes CASSRTGGTGGEQYF. The chain is built from TRBV7-8 and TRBJ2-7, with 11 nucleotides matching TRBD1. The V gene end was trimmed by 5 bases and the J gene end by 6 bases; junction bases not matched to a gene: 9. Germline assignment: CDR1 SGHVS and CDR2 FQNEAQ. The CDR3 is 15 residues long.

The genes are TRBV6-5 and TRBJ1-2; TRBD1 agrees at 7 bases. The germline V gene has CDR1 MNHEY and CDR2 SVGAGI. The length of the CDR3 is 12 residues. Germline trimming cut 7 bases from V and 8 bases from J; bases unmatched to any gene: 7. The CDR3 here is CASTETGFGYTF. The CDR3 DNA reads as TGTGCCAGCACCGAGACAGGGTTCGGCTACACCTTC.

The V gene is TRBV10-2, the J gene TRBJ2-2, with 7 bases matching TRBD1. CDR1 is WSHSY, CDR2 SAAADI, per germline. Germline trimming cut 2 bases from V and 4 bases from J; bases unmatched to any gene: 7. The CDR3 totals 16 residues. The CDR3 region has the DNA TGCGCCAGCAGTGAGCCGACAGGGTCGGGCACCGGGGAGCTGTTTTTT. Its translation: CASSEPTGSGTGELFF.

In this sample, this clone turned up once. The chain carries TRBV5-1 and TRBJ1-4, with 9 bases fitting TRBD1. Looked up from germline, CDR1 is SGHRS and CDR2 is YFSETQ. V shed 4 bases and J 7 bases; nucleotides not matched to a gene: 5. The CDR3 spans 14 residues. The CDR3, as DNA: TGCGCCAGCAGCCCGGACAGGGGCGTTGAAAAACTGTTTTTT. Translated, it gives CASSPDRGVEKLFF.